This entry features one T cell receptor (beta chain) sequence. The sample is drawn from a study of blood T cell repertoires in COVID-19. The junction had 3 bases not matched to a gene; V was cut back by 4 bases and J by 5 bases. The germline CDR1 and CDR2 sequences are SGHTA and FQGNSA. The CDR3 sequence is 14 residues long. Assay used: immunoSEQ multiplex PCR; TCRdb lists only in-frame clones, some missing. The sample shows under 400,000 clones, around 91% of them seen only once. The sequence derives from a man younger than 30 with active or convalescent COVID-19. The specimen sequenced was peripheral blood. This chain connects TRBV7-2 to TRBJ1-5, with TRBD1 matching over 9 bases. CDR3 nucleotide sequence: TGTGCCAGCAGCTCGGGACAGGGCCATCAGCCCCAGCATTTT. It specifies CASSSGQGHQPQHF.